This is a list of T cell receptor beta chains from one sample in a study of T cells in Graves' hyperthyroidism and ophthalmopathy. In TCRdb, the multiplex PCR reads were re-called with MiXCR into one record per CDR3 protein. The table has approximately 530,000 distinct CDR3 sequences, approximately 15% seen once. The source material was blood. These receptors all come from a woman aged 18-30 years with Graves' hyperthyroidism. Both conserved end residues are part of each CDR3. D genes are given only for firm matches. Expanded clones get a size class; other rows say once, few or many, or leave the size out.

d_call	v_call	j_call	clone_size	cdr3_aa	cdr3_nt
TRBD1	TRBV6-1	TRBJ2-4	few	CASRKDRRRYIQYF	TGTGCCAGCAGAAAGGACAGGCGGCGCTACATTCAGTACTTC
TRBD1	TRBV4-2	TRBJ1-2	few	CASSQEVGTGGYGYTF	TGTGCCAGCAGCCAAGAAGTAGGGACAGGGGGCTATGGCTACACCTTC
NA	TRBV12-3/TRBV12-4	TRBJ2-1	NA	CASSLMGVGYNEQFF	TGTGCCAGCAGTTTAATGGGAGTAGGCTACAATGAGCAGTTCTTC
NA	TRBV20-1	TRBJ2-5	medium-sized	CSARSTGTRYGTQYF	TGCAGTGCTAGGAGTACCGGGACCCGGTATGGGACCCAGTACTTC
NA	TRBV10-3	TRBJ2-5	NA	CAISESIEGLETQYF	TGTGCCATCAGTGAGTCCATTGAGGGGCTGGAGACCCAGTACTTC
NA	TRBV18	TRBJ2-4	many	CASSPALRVGNIQYF	TGTGCCAGCTCACCAGCCCTCAGGGTTGGAAACATTCAGTACTTC
NA	TRBV29-1	TRBJ1-2	NA	CSVEAGNNYGYTF	TGCAGCGTTGAGGCAGGGAATAACTATGGCTACACCTTC
NA	TRBV2	TRBJ2-7	few	CASAAGGEWYEQYF	TGTGCCAGCGCCGCTGGCGGGGAGTGGTACGAGCAGTACTTC
NA	TRBV20-1	TRBJ2-1	many	CSASPGLLSYNEQFF	TGCAGTGCTAGCCCTGGACTGCTATCCTACAATGAGCAGTTCTTC
NA	TRBV7-9	TRBJ1-1	many	CASSAGSNTEAFF	TGTGCCAGCAGCGCAGGCAGCAACACTGAAGCTTTCTTT
TRBD1	TRBV5-6	TRBJ1-4	NA	CASSSDRVDEKLFF	TGTGCCAGCAGCTCTGACAGGGTTGATGAAAAACTGTTTTTT
TRBD1	TRBV29-1	TRBJ2-7	NA	CSVGTGGAGGLVVEQYF	TGCAGCGTGGGGACAGGGGGAGCGGGAGGATTGGTAGTCGAGCAGTACTTC
NA	TRBV7-9	TRBJ2-1	few	CASSLGVGDYNEQFF	TGTGCCAGCAGCTTAGGGGTCGGGGACTACAATGAGCAGTTCTTC
NA	TRBV20-1	TRBJ2-7	few	CSARIRTVQTYEQYF	TGCAGTGCTAGAATTCGGACAGTACAAACCTACGAGCAGTACTTC
NA	TRBV27	TRBJ2-7	NA	CASSLSMAYEQYF	TGTGCCAGCAGTTTATCCATGGCCTACGAGCAGTACTTC
NA	TRBV3-1	TRBJ2-5	many	CASSQDWRSQETQYF	TGTGCCAGCAGCCAGGACTGGCGGAGCCAAGAGACCCAGTACTTC
TRBD1	TRBV6-5	TRBJ2-7	few	CASSYRRQGGYEQYF	TGTGCCAGCAGTTACCGAAGACAGGGGGGTTACGAGCAGTACTTC
TRBD2	TRBV7-2	TRBJ2-5	many	CASSPRTSGKYQETQYF	TGTGCCAGCAGCCCCCGGACTAGCGGAAAGTACCAAGAGACCCAGTACTTC
NA	TRBV6-5	TRBJ2-3	NA	CASSYSRGEIDTDTQYF	TGTGCCAGCAGTTACTCGAGAGGGGAAATTGACACAGATACGCAGTATTTT
NA	TRBV14	TRBJ1-1	few	CASSQVRGGTEAFF	TGTGCCAGCAGCCAAGTCCGGGGGGGGACTGAAGCTTTCTTT
NA	TRBV4-3	TRBJ2-3	few	CASSLSSRETSTDTQYF	TGCGCCAGCAGCCTGAGTTCTAGGGAAACGAGCACAGATACGCAGTATTTT
NA	TRBV3-1	TRBJ1-2	many	CASRQPGQFYGYTF	TGTGCCAGCAGACAACCAGGACAGTTCTATGGCTACACCTTC
TRBD1	TRBV2	TRBJ2-7	many	CASTPPGTGNEQYF	TGTGCCAGCACCCCGCCCGGGACAGGGAACGAGCAGTACTTC
NA	TRBV20-1	TRBJ2-1	many	CSARYSSTEQFF	TGCAGTGCTAGGTATAGTTCCACTGAGCAGTTCTTC
NA	TRBV6-1	TRBJ2-2	few	CASSLELAGELFF	TGTGCCAGCAGTTTAGAACTAGCCGGGGAGCTGTTTTTT
TRBD2	TRBV6-1	TRBJ2-1	many	CASSFATSGRAGQFF	TGTGCCAGCAGTTTCGCGACTAGCGGGAGGGCCGGGCAGTTCTTC
NA	TRBV2	TRBJ1-5	once	CASSGIVRGNQPQHF	TGTGCCAGCAGTGGAATAGTTAGAGGGAATCAGCCCCAGCATTTT
NA	TRBV2	TRBJ2-3	many	CASSAQSDTQYF	TGTGCCAGCAGTGCCCAGTCAGATACGCAGTATTTT
NA	TRBV29-1	TRBJ2-7	once	CSVEGDESYEQYF	TGCAGCGTTGAAGGTGACGAATCCTACGAGCAGTACTTC